This paragraph covers one T cell receptor beta chain sequence. This record comes from a study of blood T cell repertoires in COVID-19. Across the study: COVID-19 samples collected from the United States, Italy and Spain covered acute and convalescent phases. From T cells, B-cell-depleted T cells, or PBMCs came the material, which was cDNA or gDNA.

This CDR3 is 18 amino acids long. V was trimmed by 4 bases and J by 3 bases, leaving 25 bases between them. Germline assignment: CDR1 SGHVS and CDR2 FQNEAQ. Assay used: immunoSEQ multiplex PCR; TCRdb lists only in-frame clones, some missing. The sample records approximately 140,000 clones, approximately 88% being singletons. The chain joins TRBV7-8 to TRBJ2-7, with a tentative D call TRBD1 (6 bases). The TCR was taken from a human donor in a cohort sampled during active COVID-19. Sequenced sample: peripheral blood. The CDR3 nucleotides are TGTGCCAGCAGCTCACTCAAGCTCAGGGGCCCCCTAGACTACGAGCAGTACTTC. Translated: CASSSLKLRGPLDYEQYF.